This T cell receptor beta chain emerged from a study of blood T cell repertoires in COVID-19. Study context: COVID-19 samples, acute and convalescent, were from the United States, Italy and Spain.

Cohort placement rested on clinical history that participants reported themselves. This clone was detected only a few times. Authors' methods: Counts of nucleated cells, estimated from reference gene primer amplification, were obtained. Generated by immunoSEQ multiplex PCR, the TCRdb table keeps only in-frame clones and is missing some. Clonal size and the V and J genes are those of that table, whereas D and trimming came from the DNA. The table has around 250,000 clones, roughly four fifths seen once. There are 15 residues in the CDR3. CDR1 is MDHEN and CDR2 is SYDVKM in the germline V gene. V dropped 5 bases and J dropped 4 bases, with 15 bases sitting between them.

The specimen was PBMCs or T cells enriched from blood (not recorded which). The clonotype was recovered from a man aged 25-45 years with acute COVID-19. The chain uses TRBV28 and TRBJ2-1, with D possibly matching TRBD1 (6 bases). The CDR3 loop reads CASSKAGAPYNEQFF. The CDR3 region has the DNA TGTGCCAGCAGTAAGGCAGGGGCACCATACAATGAGCAGTTCTTC.